The rows below give T cell receptor beta chains drawn from one sample of a study of response to subunit inactivated influenza vaccine. Via MiXCR, TCRdb re-called the RT-PCR reads, giving one row per CDR3 protein. There are around 200,000 distinct CDR3 sequences in the sample; approximately 14% occur only once, and roughly 25% lies in the top ten. Sequencing was performed on CD8+ T cells sorted from PBMCs, taken 5 to 6 days after vaccination. The origin of the receptors is a man aged 45 to 65 who received an inactivated influenza vaccine. CDR3s include the opening cysteine and the closing phenylalanine or tryptophan. Fields, in order: clone size, J gene, D gene, V gene, CDR3 protein, CDR3 DNA. A D gene is named only where the DNA matches it firmly. Size values are once, few and many counts, or a class for expanded clones, and some rows have none.

.,TRBJ1-1,.,TRBV20-1,CSARAVDSPNTEAFF,TGCAGTGCTAGAGCGGTTGACAGCCCGAACACTGAAGCTTTCTTT
.,TRBJ2-3,TRBD2,TRBV11-1,CASSPPGLAGGFPDTQYF,TGTGCCAGCAGCCCACCGGGACTAGCGGGAGGTTTTCCAGATACGCAGTATTTT
.,TRBJ2-3,TRBD2,TRBV4-1,CASSQDTRGGWADTQYF,TGCGCCAGCAGCCAAGACACACGGGGGGGCTGGGCAGATACGCAGTATTTT
.,TRBJ1-1,.,TRBV20-1,CSARGRGLTEAFF,TGCAGTGCTAGAGGACGGGGCCTAACTGAAGCTTTCTTT
few,TRBJ2-7,.,TRBV10-3,CAISSDGEYYEQYF,TGTGCCATCAGTTCGGACGGAGAATACTACGAGCAGTACTTC
.,TRBJ2-7,.,TRBV28,CASSFHVSGRLGGTYEQYF,TGTGCCAGCAGTTTTCACGTGTCTGGCCGCCTTGGCGGAACCTACGAGCAGTACTTC
few,TRBJ2-1,TRBD2,TRBV7-9,CASSLVLAGLAYNEQFF,TGTGCCAGCAGCTTAGTCCTGGCCGGACTAGCATACAATGAGCAGTTCTTC
.,TRBJ2-1,.,TRBV18,CASSNQKVSYNEQFF,TGTGCCAGCTCTAACCAGAAGGTCTCCTACAATGAGCAGTTCTTC
.,TRBJ1-3,.,TRBV9,CASSASDGNTIYF,TGTGCCAGCAGCGCCTCAGATGGGAACACCATATATTTT
few,TRBJ2-7,.,TRBV5-1,CASSYTGARSYEQYF,TGCGCCAGCAGCTACACAGGAGCTCGCTCCTACGAGCAGTACTTC
few,TRBJ2-7,TRBD2,TRBV29-1,CSVASGAAYEQYF,TGCAGCGTCGCTAGCGGGGCCGCCTACGAGCAGTACTTC
many,TRBJ2-2,TRBD2,TRBV3-1,CASSPGGTGELFF,TGTGCCAGCAGCCCGGGAGGTACCGGGGAGCTGTTTTTT
many,TRBJ1-5,.,TRBV12-3/TRBV12-4,CASSPREDSNQPQHF,TGTGCCAGCAGTCCCAGGGAAGATAGCAATCAGCCCCAGCATTTT
.,TRBJ2-1,.,TRBV4-3,CASSQEAEQFF,TGCGCCAGCAGCCAAGAGGCTGAGCAGTTCTTC
.,TRBJ2-7,.,TRBV4-3,CASSQDGQGSNEQYF,TGCGCCAGCAGCCAAGATGGGCAGGGTAGCAACGAGCAGTACTTC
few,TRBJ2-2,TRBD2,TRBV6-1,CASKVGLADNTGELFF,TGTGCCAGCAAGGTGGGACTAGCGGACAACACCGGGGAGCTGTTTTTT
.,TRBJ2-4,.,TRBV7-9,CASSTQGNKNIQYF,TGTGCCAGCAGCACTCAGGGAAACAAAAACATTCAGTACTTC
.,TRBJ2-7,.,TRBV5-1,CASSLAPDSSYEQYF,TGCGCCAGCAGCTTGGCCCCGGACAGCTCCTACGAGCAGTACTTC
.,TRBJ2-7,TRBD2,TRBV9,CASSVDLAGGLYEQYF,TGTGCCAGCAGCGTCGATCTAGCGGGAGGGCTCTACGAGCAGTACTTC
few,TRBJ2-5,TRBD1,TRBV5-1,CASSPEGQGETQYF,TGCGCCAGCAGCCCCGAGGGACAGGGAGAGACCCAGTACTTC
.,TRBJ2-7,.,TRBV20-1,CSARGVTAGPYEQYF,TGCAGTGCTAGAGGGGTAACAGCTGGGCCCTACGAGCAGTACTTC
many,TRBJ2-5,.,TRBV29-1,CSGWSPRPQSYQETQYF,TGCAGCGGTTGGTCCCCACGCCCCCAGTCGTACCAAGAGACCCAGTACTTC
few,TRBJ2-4,.,TRBV6-2/TRBV6-3,CASRTDSYAPSYF,TGTGCCAGCAGGACCGACAGCTATGCCCCTTCGTACTTC
few,TRBJ2-1,.,TRBV7-8,CASSLETAYNEQFF,TGTGCCAGCAGCTTGGAGACGGCTTACAATGAGCAGTTCTTC
few,TRBJ2-2,TRBD2,TRBV20-1,CGGGSGSTGELFF,TGCGGGGGGGGGAGCGGGAGTACAGGGGAGCTGTTTTTT
few,TRBJ2-7,TRBD1,TRBV4-3,CASSQDRGPYEQYF,TGCGCCAGCAGCCAGGACAGGGGACCTTACGAGCAGTACTTC
many,TRBJ2-7,.,TRBV29-1,CSGRDPGNEQYF,TGCAGCGGACGGGACCCCGGGAACGAGCAGTACTTC
many,TRBJ2-2,.,TRBV15,CATRYNGELFF,TGTGCCACCAGGTACAACGGGGAGCTGTTTTTT
few,TRBJ2-2,.,TRBV6-5,CASSYSTGRANTGELFF,TGTGCCAGCAGTTACTCGACAGGCAGAGCGAACACCGGGGAGCTGTTTTTT
few,TRBJ1-1,.,TRBV28,CASSLSGEPLAFF,TGTGCCAGCAGTTTAAGCGGCGAGCCCCTGGCTTTCTTT
few,TRBJ2-3,.,TRBV11-2,CASSRPDTQYF,TGTGCCAGCAGCCGTCCTGATACGCAGTATTTT
.,TRBJ2-6,.,TRBV6-2/TRBV6-3,CASSYGGANVLTF,TGTGCCAGCAGTTATGGTGGGGCCAACGTCCTGACTTTC
.,TRBJ1-6,.,TRBV4-3,CASSQDRGTRNSPLHF,TGCGCCAGCAGCCAAGATCGGGGGACAAGAAATTCACCCCTCCACTTT
.,TRBJ1-1,.,TRBV2,CASSEARGRYTEAFF,TGTGCCAGCAGTGAAGCGCGGGGCCGCTACACTGAAGCTTTCTTT
.,TRBJ2-7,.,TRBV13,CASSPRTSEQYF,TGTGCCAGCAGCCCCAGGACGTCTGAGCAGTACTTC
.,TRBJ2-7,TRBD2,TRBV3-1,CASSQDPSGTYEQYF,TGTGCCAGCAGCCAAGATCCTAGCGGGACCTACGAGCAGTACTTC